What follows is one T cell receptor beta chain and its context. How the authors handled the data: By means of reference gene primer amplification, nucleated cell counts were estimated. Sequenced by immunoSEQ multiplex PCR; TCRdb stores in-frame clones only, minus some. D and trimming come from the DNA, and the V and J calls and clone size come from that table. Of about 150,000 clones listed, 85% to 95% are singletons. The data were taken from a study of blood T cell repertoires in COVID-19. Overall study context: The samples span acute and convalescent COVID-19 from the United States, Italy and Spain.

The CDR3 has 15 amino acids. J gave up 9 bases and V 0 bases, and 8 bases lay outside the gene matches. The V gene's germline CDR1 is SGHAT and CDR2 FQNNGV. Specimen: peripheral blood. This chain links TRBV11-2 with TRBJ2-7; 10 positions match TRBD2. This sequence was found in a man in his forties or fifties with acute or convalescent COVID-19. The CDR3 DNA reads TGTGCCAGCAGCTTAGACCTCCGAGCGGGAGGGAGGCAGTACTTC. Protein sequence: CASSLDLRAGGRQYF.